The source of this T cell receptor (beta chain) is a study of T cells in Graves' hyperthyroidism and ophthalmopathy. In the study overall: Blood from the periphery was taken at initial diagnosis, before any treatment.

Germline loops: CDR1 SEHNR, CDR2 FQNEAQ (reference sequence). V was trimmed by 8 bases and J by 3 bases, leaving 13 bases between them. This CDR3 region has 13 residues. General study points: Most expanded thyroid clonotypes above 0.001 also appeared in blood. Ophthalmopathy and stable hyperthyroidism were separated by a 13 V-J model. A median around six months before onset, the model predicted ophthalmopathy.

Turning to this clonotype: Its antigen is as yet unknown.

Amplified TCR beta CDR3 regions came from RNA transcripts. The HTBI primer set drove a first-round RT-PCR of the TCR CDR3. TCRdb processed the multiplex PCR reads anew with MiXCR; each CDR3 protein has one entry. In the table there are around 600,000 distinct CDR3 sequences, 11% to 15% of which are singletons. The TCR sequence derives from a woman aged 18 to 35 with Graves' ophthalmopathy. Sequenced material: blood. The rearrangement uses TRBV7-9 and TRBJ1-1; no firm D call. This chain's CDR3 is CASRAQCYTEAFF. CDR3 DNA: TGTGCCAGCCGAGCTCAATGTTACACTGAAGCTTTCTTT.